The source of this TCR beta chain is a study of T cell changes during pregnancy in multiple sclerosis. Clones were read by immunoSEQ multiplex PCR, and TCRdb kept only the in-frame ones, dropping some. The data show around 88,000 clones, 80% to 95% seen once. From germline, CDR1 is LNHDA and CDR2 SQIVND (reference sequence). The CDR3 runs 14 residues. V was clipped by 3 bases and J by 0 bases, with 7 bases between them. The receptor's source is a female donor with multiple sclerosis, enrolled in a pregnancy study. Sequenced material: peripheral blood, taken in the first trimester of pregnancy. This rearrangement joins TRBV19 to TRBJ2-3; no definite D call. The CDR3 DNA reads TGTGCCAGTAGTATTTTCGGGAGCACAGATACGCAGTATTTT. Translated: CASSIFGSTDTQYF.